This T cell receptor (beta chain) was recovered during a study of technical replicates of blood from a handful of donors. Produced via immunoSEQ multiplex PCR; TCRdb's table is partial and in-frame only. Among under 95,000 clones listed, roughly 94% were seen once. This CDR3 has 12 amino acids. With 10 bases removed from V and 1 base from J, the gap between germline ends came to 10 bases. From germline, CDR1 is ENHRY and CDR2 SYGVKD. V is TRBV10-3 and J is TRBJ1-1, with D unresolved. The source of this sequence is a human donor in good health. What was sequenced was T cells isolated from PBMCs. CDR3 amino acids: CATSDPNTEAFF. Here the CDR3 DNA reads TGTGCCACAAGCGACCCGAACACTGAAGCTTTCTTT.